These 23 T cell receptor beta chains originate from one sample sequenced in a study of blood T cell repertoires in COVID-19. Sequencing was performed with immunoSEQ multiplex PCR; in TCRdb, only in-frame clones are kept and a portion is missing. Of hundreds of thousands of clones in the sample, 75% to 90% were seen once. The material sequenced was PBMCs or T cells enriched from blood (not recorded which). All receptors derive from a young woman who had been exposed to COVID-19.

The V call is TRBV7-6, the J call TRBJ2-2; maybe TRBD2 (6 bases). Trimming removed 1 base at V and 5 bases at J, with 17 bases between. Looked up from germline, CDR1 is SGHVS and CDR2 is FNYEAQ. CDR3 size: 17 residues. CDR3 nucleotides: TGTGCCAGCAGCTTAGAGGGCGGGACCGGAGGAACCGGGGAGCTGTTTTTT. This codes for CASSLEGGTGGTGELFF.

CDR3 DNA sequence: TGTGCCAGCAGCCCGGGGACTAGCGGGGTTCGCGAGCAGTACTTC. Its protein is CASSPGTSGVREQYF. The rearrangement links TRBV5-8 to TRBJ2-7; 13 bases are shared with TRBD2. Germline assignment: CDR1 SGHTS and CDR2 YDEGEE. The ends lost 4 bases at V and 6 bases at J; junction bases unmatched: 7. The CDR3 extends over 15 amino acids.

This clone was counted once. This sequence joins TRBV18 and TRBJ2-3; D may be TRBD2 (6 bases). The CDR3 spans 15 residues. V was trimmed by 4 bases and J by 4 bases, leaving 15 bases between them. In germline, CDR1 is KGHSH, CDR2 LQKENI. The CDR3 nucleotides read TGTGCCAGCTCACAGGAGGGGAATTCTCCAGATACGCAGTATTTT. Translation: CASSQEGNSPDTQYF.

V is TRBV5-1 and J is TRBJ2-2, with D hard to call. Germline CDR1 reads SGHRS; CDR2 reads YFSETQ. The CDR3 consists of 16 residues. With 2 bases removed from V and 5 bases from J, the gap between germline ends came to 16 bases. In DNA form, the CDR3 reads TGCGCCAGCAGCTTCCAGCCACCGACTGGAACCGGGGAGCTGTTTTTT. It yields the protein CASSFQPPTGTGELFF. The full variable domain, completed using reference TRBV5-1 and TRBJ2-2, is KAGVTQTPRYLIKTRGQQVTLSCSPISGHRSVSWYQQTPGQGLQFLFEYFSETQRNKGNFPGRFSGRQFSNSRSEMNVSTLELGDSALYLCASSFQPPTGTGELFFGEGSRLTVL.

A remark on this clone: This sample includes further DNA sequences coding for the same CDR3. This chain joins TRBV15 and TRBJ2-5; a weak D match, TRBD2 (6 bases). The CDR3 length is 15 residues. The germline V gene encodes CDR1 LNHNV and CDR2 YYDKDF (reference sequence). Trimming took off 0 bases at V and 5 bases at J, with 13 bases between the two ends. CDR3 protein: CATSRDRSSGETQYF. CDR3 sequence (DNA): TGTGCCACCAGCAGAGATCGGTCGAGCGGGGAGACCCAGTACTTC.

The chain recombines TRBV19 with TRBJ2-1; 9 nucleotides match TRBD1. Germline trimming cut 4 bases from V and 5 bases from J; bases unmatched to any gene: 9. CDR3 length equals 16 residues. Germline CDR1 and CDR2: LNHDA and SQIVND (reference sequence). The CDR3 sequence: CASSTTGTGLHNEQFF. DNA of the CDR3: TGTGCCAGTAGTACCACCGGGACAGGGCTACACAATGAGCAGTTCTTC. The full variable domain, in which reference TRBV19 and TRBJ2-1 provide the parts outside the CDR3, is DGGITQSPKYLFRKEGQNVTLSCEQNLNHDAMYWYRQDPGQGLRLIYYSQIVNDFQKGDIAEGYSVSREKKESFPLTVTSAQKNPTAFYLCASSTTGTGLHNEQFFGPGTRLTVL.

The chain combines TRBV5-1 with TRBJ1-2; D ambiguous. CDR1 and CDR2 (germline): SGHRS, YFSETQ. The CDR3 is made up of 13 amino acids. V was trimmed by 5 bases and J by 0 bases, leaving 8 bases between them. The DNA of the CDR3 is TGCGCCAGCAGGGAGGCTCCTAACTATGGCTACACCTTC. Its protein product is CASREAPNYGYTF.

The chain has TRBV9 and TRBJ1-6; no firm D call. V lost 0 bases and J lost 6, with 4 bases in between. Germline V gene sequence: CDR1 SGDLS, CDR2 YYNGEE. This CDR3 has 13 residues. CDR3 sequence (DNA): TGTGCCAGCAGCGTAGGGGCTAATTCACCCCTCCACTTT. The encoded protein is CASSVGANSPLHF.

The chain employs TRBV5-1 and TRBJ1-2; D is perhaps TRBD1 (6 bases). From germline, CDR1 is SGHRS and CDR2 YFSETQ. Trimming cost V 0 bases and J 6 bases, with 21 bases left between them. The CDR3 is 17 residues long. The CDR3 region has the DNA TGCGCCAGCAGCTTGGAGGGACACGGCCGAGCGAGCCATGGCTACACCTTC. It yields the protein CASSLEGHGRASHGYTF.

The chain combines TRBV9 with TRBJ1-6; tentatively, D is TRBD1 (5 bases). V was pared by 0 bases and J by 7 bases, with 11 bases between. Germline assignment: CDR1 SGDLS and CDR2 YYNGEE. The CDR3 is 15 residues long. CDR3 loop: CASSVEVAGNSPLHF. DNA of the CDR3: TGTGCCAGCAGCGTAGAGGTGGCAGGGAATTCACCCCTCCACTTT.

The V and J genes are TRBV21-1 and TRBJ1-6; no check of the table's D call, TRBD1, against the DNA was made. TRBV21-1 corresponds to a pseudogene. The CDR3 consists of 15 residues. CDR3 sequence: CASGRQGSYNSPLHF. CDR3 nucleotides: TGTGCCAGCGGGAGACAGGGTTCCTATAATTCACCCCTCCACTTT.

This chain's CDR3 is CASSIHTAGPEAFF. DNA for the CDR3: TGTGCCAGTAGTATCCATACAGCGGGGCCCGAAGCTTTCTTT. J is TRBJ1-1 and V is TRBV19, with D perhaps matching TRBD1 (5 bases). Deletions cut 3 bases from V and 8 bases from J, with 16 bases between. The CDR3 contains 14 residues. In germline, CDR1 is LNHDA, CDR2 SQIVND (reference sequence).

The chain links TRBV10-3 to TRBJ1-5; D is unclear. The CDR3 is made up of 16 amino acids. The V gene lost 6 bases and the J gene lost 2 bases, with 17 bases spanning the gap. The germline V gene has CDR1 ENHRY and CDR2 SYGVKD. The CDR3 sequence is CAISPRGEGGNQPQHF. In nucleotides, the CDR3 is TGTGCCATCAGCCCCCGGGGTGAGGGAGGCAATCAGCCCCAGCATTTT.

This clone showed up just a few times. This CDR3 is also generated by other DNA sequences in the sample. The chain is built from TRBV5-1 and TRBJ1-5; 8 bases are a match to TRBD1. Germline V gives CDR1 SGHRS, CDR2 YFSETQ. This CDR3 is 14 amino acids long. Germline trimming cut 4 bases from V and 2 bases from J; bases unmatched to any gene: 2. CDR3 region: CASSQTGGNQPQHF. The CDR3 bases are TGCGCCAGCAGCCAGACAGGGGGCAATCAGCCCCAGCATTTT.

The chain joins TRBV2 to TRBJ1-1; D is ambiguous. CDR3 length equals 13 residues. V was cut by 7 bases and J by 0 bases, with 9 bases left in between. CDR1 SNHLY and CDR2 FYNNEI come from the germline V gene. This chain's CDR3 is CASILQMNTEAFF. In DNA, the CDR3 is TGTGCCAGCATTCTACAGATGAACACTGAAGCTTTCTTT.

This chain uses TRBV3-1 (or the pseudogene TRBV3-2) with TRBJ2-1, with TRBD2 identical over 15 bases. Trimming removed 3 bases from V and 9 bases from J; junction bases left unmatched: 9. The CDR3 has 17 residues. Germline CDR1 reads LGHDT; CDR2 reads YNNKEL (reference sequence). The CDR3 DNA follows: TGTGCCAGCAGCCAGTTAGGGACTAGCGGGGGGCAGGGTGAGCAGTTCTTC. Translated: CASSQLGTSGGQGEQFF.

This chain links TRBV19 with TRBJ2-3; TRBD1 matches at 8 bases. Trimming cost V 6 bases and J 9 bases; bases outside gene matches: 11. CDR3 length equals 14 residues. Germline V CDR1 and CDR2: LNHDA, SQIVND (reference sequence). The CDR3 coding sequence is TGTGCCAGTAGCCCGGACAGGGAAGGGGGAACGCAGTATTTT. It codes for CASSPDREGGTQYF.

This chain joins TRBV27 and TRBJ1-2; 7 bases are a match to TRBD1. CDR1 and CDR2 (germline): MNHEY, SMNVEV (reference sequence). The CDR3 totals 13 residues. Germline trimming cut 5 bases from V and 4 bases from J; bases unmatched to any gene: 4. The CDR3 coding sequence is TGTGCCAGCAGTCTAGCAGGGGGCTATGGCTACACCTTC. Its protein product is CASSLAGGYGYTF.

The V call is TRBV25-1, the J call TRBJ1-6; D is uncertain. The V end was cut by 3 bases, the J end by 6 bases, with 12 bases between. Germline V gene lookup returns CDR1 MGHDK and CDR2 SYGVNS. The CDR3 sequence is 15 residues long. CDR3 loop: CASSDPGAFNSPLHF. In nucleotides, the CDR3 is TGTGCCAGCAGTGATCCGGGAGCTTTTAATTCACCCCTCCACTTT.

The CDR3 sequence is CASSGPGQGKSYGYTF. As DNA, the CDR3 is TGTGCCAGCAGCGGGCCGGGACAGGGAAAGAGCTATGGCTACACCTTC. V and J are TRBV9 and TRBJ1-2; 9 bases line up with TRBD1. CDR1 SGDLS and CDR2 YYNGEE come from the germline V gene. CDR3 length: 16 amino acids. J was trimmed by 4 bases and V by 3 bases; bases with no gene match: 10.

Only a few counts were recorded for this clone. The chain is built from TRBV2 and TRBJ2-7; 12 nucleotides match TRBD2. Germline-derived CDR1 and CDR2 are SNHLY and FYNNEI. The length of the CDR3 is 16 residues. After removal of 3 bases from V and 4 bases from J, the junction contained 7 bases not matched to a gene. This chain's CDR3 is CASSDRGLAGGYEQYF. The CDR3 bases are TGTGCCAGCAGTGACCGCGGGCTAGCGGGGGGGTACGAGCAGTACTTC.

V and J are TRBV27 and TRBJ2-5; 7 bases line up with TRBD1. CDR3 length equals 15 residues. Trimming at V came to 5 bases and at J to 4 bases, leaving 10 bases not matched to a gene. Germline assignment: CDR1 MNHEY and CDR2 SMNVEV (reference sequence). CDR3 in DNA: TGTGCCAGCAGTGGGATAAAACAGGGGCGAGAGACCCAGTACTTC. It yields the protein CASSGIKQGRETQYF.

For this clone: This CDR3 is also generated by other DNA sequences in the sample. V is TRBV30 and J is TRBJ2-2; D call uncertain. V was pared by 5 bases and J by 2 bases, with 3 bases between. This CDR3 has 11 amino acids. Germline loops: CDR1 GTSNPN, CDR2 SVGIG (reference sequence). In DNA, the CDR3 is TGTGCCTGGCAAAACACCGGGGAGCTGTTTTTT. It codes for CAWQNTGELFF.